What follows are 8 T cell receptor beta chains derived from one specimen sequenced in a study of shared clonotypes between healthy human individuals. The method was immunoSEQ multiplex PCR; TCRdb's version includes in-frame clones alone and lacks a portion of them. Of roughly 1 million clones listed, approximately 68% are singletons. Specimen: memory CD4+ T cells sorted from blood. Subset defined: CD45RA-negative fraction. The receptors derive from a man aged 18 to 30 in good health.

This chain connects TRBV5-8 to TRBJ2-1; 10 bases are shared with TRBD1. The CDR3 has 15 amino acids. Germline CDR1 reads SGHTS; CDR2 reads YDEGEE. J lost 3 bases, V lost 6 bases, and 6 bases had no gene match. CDR3 DNA sequence: TGTGCCAGCACCTCGACAGGGGGCTTCTACAATGAGCAGTTCTTC. Its protein product is CASTSTGGFYNEQFF.

To note about this clone: A junction boundary mismatches the germline segment, possibly from a read error. V and J are TRBV18 and TRBJ2-2; D is undetermined. Germline V gene data show CDR1 as KGHSH and CDR2 as LQKENI. The CDR3 is made up of 15 amino acids. CDR3 nucleotide sequence: TGTGCCAGCTCCCCACTTCCCGGCGACACCGGGGAGCTGTTTTTT. Encoded protein: CASSPLPGDTGELFF.

This chain uses TRBV19 with TRBJ2-7; TRBD1 might be the D (5 bases). CDR1 and CDR2 (germline): LNHDA, SQIVND (reference sequence). This CDR3 has 15 residues. Trimming shortened V by 0 bases and J by 6 bases, and 15 bases separated the two germline ends. The CDR3 reads CASSIDQGHSREQYF. DNA of the CDR3: TGTGCCAGTAGTATAGATCAAGGACATTCTCGCGAGCAGTACTTC.

V is TRBV23-1 and J is TRBJ2-5, with D hard to call. TRBV23-1 is designated an ORF whose function remains uncertain. V lost 7 bases, J lost 4 bases, and 7 bases lay in between. The CDR3 has 11 residues. The CDR3 sequence is CASKGIETQYF. In DNA form, the CDR3 reads TGCGCCAGCAAAGGGATAGAGACCCAGTACTTC.

The V gene is TRBV10-1, the J gene TRBJ1-2; possible D gene TRBD1, 5 bases. Germline V CDR1 and CDR2: WNHNN, SYGVQD (reference sequence). The CDR3 length is 19 residues. V lost 4 bases and J lost 7, with 31 bases in between. In DNA form, the CDR3 reads TGCGCCAGCAGTGGGGGAGTGCGGATTAGAACAGGTCCCTACGGTGGCTACACCTTC. Translation gives CASSGGVRIRTGPYGGYTF.

J is TRBJ2-3 and V is TRBV28, with TRBD2 identical over 8 bases. CDR3 size: 15 residues. Germline CDR1 is MDHEN and CDR2 is SYDVKM. V was clipped by 6 bases and J by 6 bases; unmatched bases: 11. CDR3 DNA: TGTGCCAGCAGCTATAGCGGGGTAACTGGGGATACGCAGTATTTT. Translated, it gives CASSYSGVTGDTQYF. Complete variable domain (other parts from reference TRBV28 and TRBJ2-3): DVKVTQSSRYLVKRTGEKVFLECVQDMDHENMFWYRQDPGLGLRLIYFSYDVKMKEKGDIPEGYSVSREKKERFSLILESASTNQTSMYLCASSYSGVTGDTQYFGPGTRLTVL.

This sequence joins TRBV18 and TRBJ1-3; TRBD1 might be the D (5 bases). The CDR3 covers 15 residues. Germline V gene lookup returns CDR1 KGHSH and CDR2 LQKENI. V lost 6 bases and J 6 bases, leaving 18 bases between the germline ends. The CDR3, as DNA: TGTGCCAGCTCGCTGCAAGGGGATTCTTCAAACACCATATATTTT. Protein sequence: CASSLQGDSSNTIYF.

This rearrangement joins TRBV6-6 to TRBJ1-3; 7 bases match TRBD1. Trimming at V came to 4 bases and at J to 0 bases, leaving 6 bases not matched to a gene. Germline V gene sequence: CDR1 MNHNY, CDR2 SVGAGI (reference sequence). CDR3 length: 16 amino acids. The CDR3 loop is CASSFGQATSGNTIYF. CDR3 sequence (DNA): TGTGCCAGCAGTTTCGGACAGGCGACCTCTGGAAACACCATATATTTT.